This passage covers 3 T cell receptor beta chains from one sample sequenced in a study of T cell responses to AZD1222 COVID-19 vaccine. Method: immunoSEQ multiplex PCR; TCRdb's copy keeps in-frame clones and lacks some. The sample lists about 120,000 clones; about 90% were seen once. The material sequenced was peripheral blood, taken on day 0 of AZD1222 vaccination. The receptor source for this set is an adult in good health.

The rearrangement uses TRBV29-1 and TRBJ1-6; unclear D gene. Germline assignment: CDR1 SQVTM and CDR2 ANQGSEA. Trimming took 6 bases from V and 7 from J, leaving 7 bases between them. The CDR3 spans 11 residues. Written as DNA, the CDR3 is TGCAGCGTCGGGGAGAATTCACCCCTCCACTTT. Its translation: CSVGENSPLHF.

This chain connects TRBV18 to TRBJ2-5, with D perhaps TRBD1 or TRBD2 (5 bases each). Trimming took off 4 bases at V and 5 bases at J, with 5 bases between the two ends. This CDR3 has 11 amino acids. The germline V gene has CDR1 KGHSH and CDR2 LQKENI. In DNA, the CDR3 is TGTGCCAGCTCACGGGGGGAGACCCAGTACTTC. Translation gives CASSRGETQYF.

For the CDR3, the DNA is TGCGCCAGCAGCTATCTTAGCGGGGGTAGCTCCTACAATGAGCAGTTCTTC. Translation: CASSYLSGGSSYNEQFF. The chain is built from TRBV5-1 and TRBJ2-1; 9 nucleotides line up with TRBD2. CDR1 and CDR2 (germline): SGHRS, YFSETQ. This CDR3 has 17 amino acids. The junction had 7 bases not matched to a gene; V was cut back by 3 bases and J by 0 bases.